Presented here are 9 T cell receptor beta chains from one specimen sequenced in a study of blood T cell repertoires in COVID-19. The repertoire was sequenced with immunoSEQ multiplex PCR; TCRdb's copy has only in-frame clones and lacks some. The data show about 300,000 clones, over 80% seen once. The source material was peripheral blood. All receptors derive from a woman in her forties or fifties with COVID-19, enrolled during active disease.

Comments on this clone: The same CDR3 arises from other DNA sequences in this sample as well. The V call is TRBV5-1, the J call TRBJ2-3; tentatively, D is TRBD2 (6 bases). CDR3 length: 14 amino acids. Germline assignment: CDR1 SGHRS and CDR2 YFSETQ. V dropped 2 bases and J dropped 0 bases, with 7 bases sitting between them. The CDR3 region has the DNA TGCGCCAGCAGCTTAGGGACTAGCACAGATACGCAGTATTTT. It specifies CASSLGTSTDTQYF.

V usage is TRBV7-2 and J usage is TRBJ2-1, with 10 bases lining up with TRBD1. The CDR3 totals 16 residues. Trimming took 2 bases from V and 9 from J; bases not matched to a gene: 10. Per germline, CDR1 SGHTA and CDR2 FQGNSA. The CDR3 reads CASSLIPGTGAVEQFF. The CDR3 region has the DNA TGTGCCAGCAGCTTAATCCCCGGGACAGGGGCCGTTGAGCAGTTCTTC.

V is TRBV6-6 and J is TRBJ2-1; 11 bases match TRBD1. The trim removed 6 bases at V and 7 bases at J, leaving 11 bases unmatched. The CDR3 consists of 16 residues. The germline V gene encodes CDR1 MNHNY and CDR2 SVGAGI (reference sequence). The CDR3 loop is CASSPLGTGGVNEQFF. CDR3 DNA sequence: TGTGCCAGCAGCCCCCTCGGGACAGGGGGAGTGAATGAGCAGTTCTTC.

CDR3 in DNA: TGTGCCACCAGTGACCCCGGGACAGGGTATGCTGATGAGCAGTTCTTC. This sequence encodes CATSDPGTGYADEQFF. This chain links TRBV24-1 with TRBJ2-1, with 9 bases fitting TRBD1. V trimming: 4 bases; J trimming: 8 bases; junction bases outside the gene matches: 11. CDR3 length equals 16 residues. Germline V gene data show CDR1 as KGHDR and CDR2 as SFDVKD.

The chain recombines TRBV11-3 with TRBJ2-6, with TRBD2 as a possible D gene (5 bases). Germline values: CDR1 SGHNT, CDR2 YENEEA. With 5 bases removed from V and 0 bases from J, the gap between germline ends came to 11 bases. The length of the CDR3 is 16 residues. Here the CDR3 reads CASSPGRNSGANVLTF. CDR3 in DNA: TGTGCCAGCAGCCCGGGGAGAAACTCTGGGGCCAACGTCCTGACTTTC.

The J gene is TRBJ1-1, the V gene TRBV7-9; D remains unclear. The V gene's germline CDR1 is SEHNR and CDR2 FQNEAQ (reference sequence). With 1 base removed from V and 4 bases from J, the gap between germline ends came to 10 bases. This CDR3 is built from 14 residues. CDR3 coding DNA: TGTGCCAGCAGCTTAGTAGAACAGTCCACTGAAGCTTTCTTT. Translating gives CASSLVEQSTEAFF.

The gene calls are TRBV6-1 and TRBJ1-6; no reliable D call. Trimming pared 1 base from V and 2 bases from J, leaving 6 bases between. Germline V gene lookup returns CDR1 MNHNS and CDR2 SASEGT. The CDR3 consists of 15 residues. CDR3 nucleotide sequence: TGTGCCAGCAGTGAAGTGTATCCCTATAATTCACCCCTCCACTTT. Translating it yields CASSEVYPYNSPLHF.

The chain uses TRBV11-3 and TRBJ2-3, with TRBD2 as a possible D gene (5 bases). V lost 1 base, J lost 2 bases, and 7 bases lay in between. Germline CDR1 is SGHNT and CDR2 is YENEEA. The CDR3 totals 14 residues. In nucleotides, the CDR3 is TGTGCCAGCAGCTTAGCGGGAATCACAGATACGCAGTATTTT. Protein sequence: CASSLAGITDTQYF.

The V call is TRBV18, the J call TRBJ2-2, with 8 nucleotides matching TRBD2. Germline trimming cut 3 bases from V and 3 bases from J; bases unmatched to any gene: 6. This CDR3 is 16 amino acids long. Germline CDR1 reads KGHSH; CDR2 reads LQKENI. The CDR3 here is CASSPMTSEYTGELFF. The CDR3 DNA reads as TGTGCCAGCTCACCGATGACTAGCGAATACACCGGGGAGCTGTTTTTT. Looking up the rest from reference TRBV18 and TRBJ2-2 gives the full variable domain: NAGVMQNPRHLVRRRGQEARLRCSPMKGHSHVYWYRQLPEEGLKFMVYLQKENIIDESGMPKERFSAEFPKEGPSILRIQQVVRGDSAAYFCASSPMTSEYTGELFFGEGSRLTVL.